One sample yielded the 26 T cell receptor beta chains listed below, sequenced in a study of Ad26.COV2.S vaccination and SARS-CoV-2 variants. Sequenced by immunoSEQ multiplex PCR; TCRdb stores in-frame clones only, minus some. The repertoire holds around 170,000 clones, roughly 85% seen once, with roughly 6% in the top ten. The sequenced sample was peripheral blood, obtained after recovery from COVID-19. These receptor sequences come from a human donor who had recovered from COVID-19.

This chain connects TRBV12-3 or TRBV12-4 to TRBJ2-3; 7 bases line up with TRBD2. V lost 8 bases, J lost 2 bases, and 1 base stayed unmatched. The CDR3 sequence is 12 residues long. CDR3 protein: CASGRVTDTQYF. CDR3 nucleotide sequence: TGTGCCAGCGGGAGGGTCACAGATACGCAGTATTTT.

The chain carries TRBV7-3 and TRBJ2-1; either TRBD1 or TRBD2 may supply D (6 bases each). The CDR3 totals 16 residues. The V end lost 3 bases, the J end lost 7 bases, and 19 bases lay between the germline ends. Per the germline V gene, CDR1 is SGHTA and CDR2 is FQGTGA. This CDR3 is CASSLTTTGRRNEQFF. In DNA form, the CDR3 reads TGTGCCAGCAGCTTGACGACCACAGGGAGGAGAAATGAGCAGTTCTTC.

There are a few counts of this clone. The CDR3 nucleotides are TGTGCCACCAGCAGAGTTGTAGGACAGGGGGGAGAGACCCAGTACTTC. Residues: CATSRVVGQGGETQYF. The chain employs TRBV15 and TRBJ2-5, with TRBD1 matching over 10 bases. J gave up 4 bases and V 1 base, and 6 bases lay outside the gene matches. CDR1 and CDR2 (germline): LNHNV, YYDKDF (reference sequence). This CDR3 comprises 16 residues. Full variable domain (remainder filled in from reference TRBV15 and TRBJ2-5): DAMVIQNPRYQVTQFGKPVTLSCSQTLNHNVMYWYQQKSSQAPKLLFHYYDKDFNNEADTPDNFQSRRPNTSFCFLDIRSPGLGDTAMYLCATSRVVGQGGETQYFGPGTRLLVL.

The chain links TRBV11-2 to TRBJ1-4; D perhaps matches TRBD1 (6 bases). The CDR3 runs 18 residues. V lost 5 bases, J lost 0 bases, and 19 bases lay in between. Germline values: CDR1 SGHAT, CDR2 FQNNGV. CDR3 DNA sequence: TGTGCCAGCAGCCGGCGGGGAGGGGGAGGGTCAACTAATGAAAAACTGTTTTTT. Amino acid sequence: CASSRRGGGGSTNEKLFF.

The chain joins TRBV4-2 to TRBJ2-3; the D gene is possibly TRBD2 (5 bases). Germline assignment: CDR1 LGHNA and CDR2 YNFKEQ. V dropped 0 bases and J dropped 2 bases, with 6 bases sitting between them. The CDR3 has 14 residues. The CDR3 DNA reads as TGTGCCAGCAGCCAAGAGGACTTCACAGATACGCAGTATTTT. Translation gives CASSQEDFTDTQYF.

This clone showed up just once. The chain links TRBV5-1 to TRBJ2-2; 9 bases map to TRBD1. The CDR3 covers 15 residues. J was trimmed by 4 bases and V by 5 bases; bases with no gene match: 6. Germline assignment: CDR1 SGHRS and CDR2 YFSETQ. For the CDR3, the DNA is TGCGCCAGCAGACCTACAGGGGGCGGCACCGGGGAGCTGTTTTTT. This codes for CASRPTGGGTGELFF.

The J gene is TRBJ2-3, the V gene TRBV7-3, with D perhaps assigned TRBD1 or TRBD2 (7 bases each). Deletions cut 2 bases from V and 7 bases from J, with 13 bases between. The CDR3 consists of 14 residues. CDR1 SGHTA and CDR2 FQGTGA come from the germline V gene. The CDR3 bases are TGTGCCAGCAGCTTAGAGCGGGACAGCAATACGCAGTATTTT. Translated: CASSLERDSNTQYF.

In DNA form, the CDR3 reads TGTGCCGGGTCTTACTGGGGAAAGCCAGATACGCAGTATTTT. It is translated as CAGSYWGKPDTQYF. This chain links TRBV5-4 with TRBJ2-3; no reliable D call. CDR3 length equals 14 residues. Germline CDR1 reads SGHNT; CDR2 reads YYREEE (reference sequence). The ends were cut back, 10 bases at V and 4 bases at J, with 19 bases in the middle.

V is TRBV9 and J is TRBJ2-1, with D hard to call. Germline CDR1 is SGDLS and CDR2 is YYNGEE. The CDR3 runs 16 residues. V was cut by 2 bases and J by 0 bases, with 12 bases left in between. The CDR3 DNA is TGTGCCAGCAGCGTTGGCCCCGGAAACTCCTACAATGAGCAGTTCTTC. Its translation is CASSVGPGNSYNEQFF. Combining the CDR3 with reference TRBV9 and TRBJ2-1 gives the whole variable domain DSGVTQTPKHLITATGQRVTLRCSPRSGDLSVYWYQQSLDQGLQFLIQYYNGEERAKGNILERFSAQQFPDLHSELNLSSLELGDSALYFCASSVGPGNSYNEQFFGPGTRLTVL.

This clone was seen once. V and J are TRBV2 and TRBJ1-6; a possible D gene is TRBD1 (5 bases). V lost 11 bases to trimming and J lost 7 bases, with 15 bases between them. Germline V gene lookup returns CDR1 SNHLY and CDR2 FYNNEI. This CDR3 has 13 amino acids. For the CDR3, the DNA is TGTGCCGCGGACCAGGGCGCAAATTCACCCCTCCACTTT. Translated, it gives CAADQGANSPLHF.

This clone was found a few times. The V call is TRBV6-5, the J call TRBJ2-1; D may be TRBD2 (6 bases). Germline assignment: CDR1 MNHEY and CDR2 SVGAGI. This CDR3 contains 13 residues. Trimming took 1 base from V and 6 from J, leaving 7 bases between them. The CDR3 loop is CASSYWDSNEQFF. For the CDR3, the DNA is TGTGCCAGCAGTTACTGGGACTCCAATGAGCAGTTCTTC.

The chain joins TRBV7-2 to TRBJ1-4; 10 nucleotides match TRBD1. The germline gives CDR1 SGHTA, CDR2 FQGNSA. The CDR3 contains 13 residues. Losses at the gene ends were 5 bases for V and 8 bases for J; bases not matched to a gene: 2. The CDR3 sequence is CASSPGQGEKLFF. For the CDR3, the DNA is TGTGCCAGCAGCCCGGGACAGGGGGAAAAACTGTTTTTT.

This rearrangement joins TRBV2 to TRBJ2-2; D may be TRBD1 or TRBD2 (5 bases each). Looked up from germline, CDR1 is SNHLY and CDR2 is FYNNEI. Trimming removed 7 bases from V and 6 bases from J, with 15 bases in between. The CDR3 spans 14 residues. DNA for the CDR3: TGTGCCAGCAACCCGGGACGTCTGTCCGGGGAGCTGTTTTTT. Translating it yields CASNPGRLSGELFF.

The rearrangement uses TRBV5-8 and TRBJ1-1, with TRBD1 matching over 7 bases. Germline CDR1 SGHTS, CDR2 YDEGEE. The junction had 10 bases not matched to a gene; V was cut back by 4 bases and J by 4 bases. The length of the CDR3 is 15 residues. Here the CDR3 reads CASSPETGRGTEAFF. CDR3 DNA: TGTGCCAGCAGCCCGGAGACAGGGCGGGGCACTGAAGCTTTCTTT.

V and J are TRBV5-4 and TRBJ1-1; unclear D gene. The CDR3 runs 14 residues. The germline V gene encodes CDR1 SGHNT and CDR2 YYREEE (reference sequence). The V end was cut by 0 bases, the J end by 2 bases, with 8 bases between. CDR3 bases: TGTGCCAGCAGCTTGGCCTCGCATAACACTGAAGCTTTCTTT. Amino acid sequence: CASSLASHNTEAFF.

CDR3 amino acids: CASSYLAVLDTQYF. The CDR3 DNA reads as TGTGCCAGCAGTTATTTGGCGGTCCTGGATACGCAGTATTTT. The J gene is TRBJ2-3, the V gene TRBV6-5, with D uncertain. Germline V gene data show CDR1 as MNHEY and CDR2 as SVGAGI. The CDR3 has 14 amino acids. V was trimmed by 3 bases and J by 6 bases, leaving 13 bases between them.

The chain couples TRBV5-1 to TRBJ2-1; D not certain. The CDR3 contains 13 residues. V lost 3 bases, J lost 0 bases, and 4 bases lay in between. Germline V gene lookup returns CDR1 SGHRS and CDR2 YFSETQ. This CDR3 is CASSSISYNEQFF. In DNA form, the CDR3 reads TGCGCCAGCAGCTCAATCTCCTACAATGAGCAGTTCTTC.

The chain combines TRBV5-1 with TRBJ2-7; a weak D match, TRBD1 (5 bases). Germline-derived CDR1 and CDR2 are SGHRS and YFSETQ. V lost 4 bases, J lost 4 bases, and 12 bases lay in between. The CDR3 has 13 amino acids. CDR3 nucleotide sequence: TGCGCCAGCAGCCAGGCAGGGCCTTACGAGCAGTACTTC. Protein: CASSQAGPYEQYF.

The chain recombines TRBV5-1 with TRBJ2-1; D may match TRBD1 or TRBD2 (6 bases each). CDR3 length: 14 residues. V gave up 3 bases and J gave up 6 bases, with 13 bases separating them. Germline V gives CDR1 SGHRS, CDR2 YFSETQ. The CDR3 sequence is CASSSEGHLNEQFF. CDR3 DNA: TGCGCCAGCAGCTCGGAGGGACACCTCAATGAGCAGTTCTTC.

The V and J genes are TRBV9 and TRBJ1-5; 10 nucleotides agree with TRBD1. V dropped 3 bases and J dropped 6; count of bases not matched to a gene: 3. This CDR3 has 14 residues. Germline-derived CDR1 and CDR2 are SGDLS and YYNGEE. The CDR3 nucleotides are TGTGCCAGCAGCGGACAGGGGGCGGCTCAGCCCCAGCATTTT. Amino acid sequence: CASSGQGAAQPQHF. Full variable domain (outside the CDR3, taken from reference TRBV9 and TRBJ1-5): DSGVTQTPKHLITATGQRVTLRCSPRSGDLSVYWYQQSLDQGLQFLIQYYNGEERAKGNILERFSAQQFPDLHSELNLSSLELGDSALYFCASSGQGAAQPQHFGDGTRLSIL.

The chain uses TRBV5-1 and TRBJ1-2, with a possible D match to TRBD1 (6 bases). This CDR3 comprises 15 residues. The V gene's germline CDR1 is SGHRS and CDR2 YFSETQ. Trimming left V 1 base short and J 4 bases short, with 14 bases between. The CDR3 DNA follows: TGCGCCAGCAGCTTGACCGGGGGGCGAAGCTATGGCTACACCTTC. It specifies CASSLTGGRSYGYTF.

The sample holds one count of this clone. The V and J genes are TRBV2 and TRBJ2-2; D unresolved. CDR1 SNHLY and CDR2 FYNNEI come from the germline V gene. This CDR3 comprises 13 residues. Between the trimmed V and J ends, which lost 10 bases and 3 bases, there was a span of 12 bases. The CDR3 reads CAIRDTYTGELFF. The CDR3 nucleotides are TGTGCCATCCGTGACACCTACACCGGGGAGCTGTTTTTT.

The genes are TRBV9 and TRBJ2-7, with TRBD1 matching 8 bases. CDR3 length: 14 amino acids. Germline V lookup: CDR1 SGDLS, CDR2 YYNGEE. With 2 bases clipped from V and 7 bases from J, the junction kept 8 bases outside the gene matches. The CDR3: CASSVGQDAREQYF. Here the CDR3 DNA reads TGTGCCAGCAGCGTGGGACAGGATGCGAGGGAGCAGTACTTC.

V usage is TRBV11-2 and J usage is TRBJ1-1, with D possibly matching TRBD1 (5 bases). V was shortened by 5 bases and J by 0 bases, with 13 bases between the two germline ends. CDR3 length: 15 residues. CDR1 and CDR2 (germline): SGHAT, FQNNGV. CDR3: CASSPWRDLNTEAFF. The CDR3 coding sequence is TGTGCCAGCAGCCCCTGGAGGGACCTGAACACTGAAGCTTTCTTT.

This clone has a single count. V is TRBV29-1 and J is TRBJ2-3; unclear D gene. Trimming pared 5 bases from V and 5 bases from J, leaving 11 bases between. The CDR3 has 12 amino acids. Germline loops: CDR1 SQVTM, CDR2 ANQGSEA. The CDR3, as DNA: TGCAGCGTTCGCCCGGGCTTAGATACGCAGTATTTT. Its protein product is CSVRPGLDTQYF.

The sample holds one count of this clone. The chain joins TRBV5-1 to TRBJ1-2; D perhaps matches TRBD1 (6 bases). The CDR3 is 16 residues long. Germline V gene sequence: CDR1 SGHRS, CDR2 YFSETQ. V lost 6 bases to trimming and J lost 6 bases, with 24 bases between them. The CDR3 bases are TGCGCCAGCACCTCCGAACCCACCGCCAGGGGTCATGGCTACACCTTC. It translates to CASTSEPTARGHGYTF.